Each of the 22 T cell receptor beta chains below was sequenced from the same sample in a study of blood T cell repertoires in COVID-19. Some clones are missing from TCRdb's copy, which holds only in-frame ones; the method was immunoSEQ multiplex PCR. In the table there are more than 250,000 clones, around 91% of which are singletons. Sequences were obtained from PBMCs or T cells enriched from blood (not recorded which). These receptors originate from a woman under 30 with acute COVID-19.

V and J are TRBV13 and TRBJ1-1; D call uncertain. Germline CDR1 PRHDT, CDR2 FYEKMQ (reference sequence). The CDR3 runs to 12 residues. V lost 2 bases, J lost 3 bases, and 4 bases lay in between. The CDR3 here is CASSLLDTEAFF. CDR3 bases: TGTGCCAGCAGCTTACTCGACACTGAAGCTTTCTTT.

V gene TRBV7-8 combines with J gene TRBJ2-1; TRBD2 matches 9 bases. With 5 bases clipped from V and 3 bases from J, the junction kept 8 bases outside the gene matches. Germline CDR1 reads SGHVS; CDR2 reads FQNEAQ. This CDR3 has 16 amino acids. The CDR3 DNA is TGTGCCAGCAGCCGATCCAGCGGGGGGTACTACAATGAGCAGTTCTTC. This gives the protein CASSRSSGGYYNEQFF.

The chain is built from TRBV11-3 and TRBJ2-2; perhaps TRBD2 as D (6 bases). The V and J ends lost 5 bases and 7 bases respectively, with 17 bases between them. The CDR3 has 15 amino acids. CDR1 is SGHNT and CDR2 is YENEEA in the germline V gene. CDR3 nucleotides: TGTGCCAGCAGCCCCCGCGGGATAGTAAACGGGGAGCTGTTTTTT. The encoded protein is CASSPRGIVNGELFF. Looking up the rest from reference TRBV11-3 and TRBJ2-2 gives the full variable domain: EAGVVQSPRYKIIEKKQPVAFWCNPISGHNTLYWYLQNLGQGPELLIRYENEEAVDDSQLPKDRFSAERLKGVDSTLKIQPAELGDSAVYLCASSPRGIVNGELFFGEGSRLTVL.

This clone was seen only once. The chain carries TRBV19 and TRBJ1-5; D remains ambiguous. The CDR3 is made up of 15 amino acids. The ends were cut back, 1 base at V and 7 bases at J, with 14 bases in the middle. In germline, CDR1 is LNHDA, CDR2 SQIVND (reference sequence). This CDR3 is CASSIVHSLGQPQHF. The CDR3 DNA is TGTGCCAGTAGTATAGTCCACAGCCTCGGACAGCCCCAGCATTTT.

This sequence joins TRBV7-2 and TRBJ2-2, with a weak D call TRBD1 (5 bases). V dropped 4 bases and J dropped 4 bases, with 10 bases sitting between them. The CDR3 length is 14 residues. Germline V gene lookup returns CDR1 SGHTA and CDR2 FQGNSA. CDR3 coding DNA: TGTGCCAGCAGCTACGACAGATCCACCGGGGAGCTGTTTTTT. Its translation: CASSYDRSTGELFF.

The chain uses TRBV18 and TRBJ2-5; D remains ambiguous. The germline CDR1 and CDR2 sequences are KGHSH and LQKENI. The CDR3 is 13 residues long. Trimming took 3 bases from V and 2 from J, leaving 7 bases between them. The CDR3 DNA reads TGTGCCAGCTCACCGATGACTCAAGAGACCCAGTACTTC. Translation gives CASSPMTQETQYF.

The CDR3: CASSLETGPQPQHF. The DNA of the CDR3 is TGTGCCAGCAGCTTAGAGACAGGGCCCCAGCCCCAGCATTTT. The V gene is TRBV7-2, the J gene TRBJ1-5; 7 bases map to TRBD1. Trimming removed 1 base from V and 7 bases from J; junction bases left unmatched: 4. The CDR3 consists of 14 residues. Germline CDR1 is SGHTA and CDR2 is FQGNSA.

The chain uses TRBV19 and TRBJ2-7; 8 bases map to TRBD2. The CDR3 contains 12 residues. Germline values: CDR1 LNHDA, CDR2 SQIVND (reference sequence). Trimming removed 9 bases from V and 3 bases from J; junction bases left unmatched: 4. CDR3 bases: TGTGCCAGCACCGGGAGGGACTACGAGCAGTACTTC. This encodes CASTGRDYEQYF.

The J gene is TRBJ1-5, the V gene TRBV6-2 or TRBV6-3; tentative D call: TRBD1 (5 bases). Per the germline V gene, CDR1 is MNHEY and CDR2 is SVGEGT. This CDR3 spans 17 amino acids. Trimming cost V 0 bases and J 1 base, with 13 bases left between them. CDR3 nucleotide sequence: TGTGCCAGCAGTTACTCAGGGGCAGGGTTAAGCAATCAGCCCCAGCATTTT. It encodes CASSYSGAGLSNQPQHF.

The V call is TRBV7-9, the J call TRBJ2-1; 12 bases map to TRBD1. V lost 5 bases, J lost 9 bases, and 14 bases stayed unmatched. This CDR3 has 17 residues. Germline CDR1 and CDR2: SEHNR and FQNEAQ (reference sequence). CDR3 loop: CASSRRGTGGQEGEQFF. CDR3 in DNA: TGTGCCAGCAGCCGACGAGGGACAGGGGGCCAGGAAGGTGAGCAGTTCTTC.

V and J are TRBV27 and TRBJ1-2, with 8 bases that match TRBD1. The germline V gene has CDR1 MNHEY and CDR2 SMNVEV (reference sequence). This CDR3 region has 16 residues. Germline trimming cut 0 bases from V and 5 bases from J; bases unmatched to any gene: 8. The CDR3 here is CASSLSYSQGAYGYTF. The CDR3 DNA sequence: TGTGCCAGCAGTTTATCGTATAGCCAGGGGGCTTATGGCTACACCTTC.

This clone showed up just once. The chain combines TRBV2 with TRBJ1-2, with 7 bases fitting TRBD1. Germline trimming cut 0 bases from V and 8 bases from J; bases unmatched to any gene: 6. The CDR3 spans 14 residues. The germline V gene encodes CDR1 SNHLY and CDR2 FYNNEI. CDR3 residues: CASSEAGGPQGYTF. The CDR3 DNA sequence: TGTGCCAGCAGTGAAGCAGGGGGCCCGCAGGGCTACACCTTC. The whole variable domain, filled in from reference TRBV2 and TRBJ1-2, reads EPEVTQTPSHQVTQMGQEVILRCVPISNHLYFYWYRQILGQKVEFLVSFYNNEISEKSEIFDDQFSVERPDGSNFTLKIRSTKLEDSAMYFCASSEAGGPQGYTFGSGTRLTVV.

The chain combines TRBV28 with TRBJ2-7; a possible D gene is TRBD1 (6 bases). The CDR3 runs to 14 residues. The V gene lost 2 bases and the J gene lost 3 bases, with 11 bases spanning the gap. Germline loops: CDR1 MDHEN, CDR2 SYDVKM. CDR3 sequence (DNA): TGTGCCAGCAGTTTAAAACAGGGTAACTACGAGCAGTACTTC. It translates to CASSLKQGNYEQYF.

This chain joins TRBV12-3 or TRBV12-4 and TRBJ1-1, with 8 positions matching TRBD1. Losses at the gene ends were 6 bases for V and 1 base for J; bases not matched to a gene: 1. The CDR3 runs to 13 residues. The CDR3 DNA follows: TGTGCCAGCAGGGGACAGGCGAACACTGAAGCTTTCTTT. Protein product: CASRGQANTEAFF.

The CDR3 DNA is TGTGCCAGCAGTTTTATCGGGGGTGGGAACACTGAAGCTTTCTTT. It specifies CASSFIGGGNTEAFF. The J gene is TRBJ1-1, the V gene TRBV28, with D possibly TRBD1 on 5 matching bases. This CDR3 spans 15 amino acids. Trimming took 3 bases from V and 1 from J, leaving 12 bases between them. CDR1 and CDR2 from the germline V gene are MDHEN and SYDVKM.

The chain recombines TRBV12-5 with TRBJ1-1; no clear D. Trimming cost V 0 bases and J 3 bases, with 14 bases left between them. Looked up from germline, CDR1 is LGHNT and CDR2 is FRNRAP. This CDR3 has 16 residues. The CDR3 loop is CASGLVVLGVYTEAFF. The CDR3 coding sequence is TGTGCTAGTGGTTTGGTCGTTTTGGGCGTGTACACTGAAGCTTTCTTT.

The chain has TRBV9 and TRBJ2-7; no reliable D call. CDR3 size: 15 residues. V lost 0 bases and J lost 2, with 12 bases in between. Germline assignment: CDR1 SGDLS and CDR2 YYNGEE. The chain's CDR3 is CASSVAPGPAYEQYF. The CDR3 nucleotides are TGTGCCAGCAGCGTAGCCCCTGGGCCAGCCTACGAGCAGTACTTC.

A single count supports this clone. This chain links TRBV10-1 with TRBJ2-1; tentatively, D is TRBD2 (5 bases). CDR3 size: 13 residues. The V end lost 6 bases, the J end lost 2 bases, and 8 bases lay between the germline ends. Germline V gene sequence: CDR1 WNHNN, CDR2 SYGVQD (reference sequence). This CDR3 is CASSREPYNEQFF. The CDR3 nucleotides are TGCGCCAGCAGCCGGGAACCCTACAATGAGCAGTTCTTC.

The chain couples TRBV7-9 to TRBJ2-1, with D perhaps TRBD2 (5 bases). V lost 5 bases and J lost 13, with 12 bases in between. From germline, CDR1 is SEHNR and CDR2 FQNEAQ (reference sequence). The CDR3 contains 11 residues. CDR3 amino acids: CASSGRDPQFF. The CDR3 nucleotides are TGTGCCAGCAGCGGCCGGGATCCCCAGTTCTTC. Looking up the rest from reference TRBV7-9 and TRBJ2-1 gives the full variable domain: DTGVSQNPRHKITKRGQNVTFRCDPISEHNRLYWYRQTLGQGPEFLTYFQNEAQLEKSRLLSDRFSAERPKGSFSTLEIQRTEQGDSAMYLCASSGRDPQFFGPGTRLTVL.

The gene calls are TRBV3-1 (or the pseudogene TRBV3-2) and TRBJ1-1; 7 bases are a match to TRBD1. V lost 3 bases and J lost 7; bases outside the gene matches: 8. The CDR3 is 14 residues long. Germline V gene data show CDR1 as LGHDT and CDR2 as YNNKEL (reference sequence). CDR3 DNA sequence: TGTGCCAGCAGCCACCAGACAGGGTTGGATGAAGCTTTCTTT. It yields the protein CASSHQTGLDEAFF.

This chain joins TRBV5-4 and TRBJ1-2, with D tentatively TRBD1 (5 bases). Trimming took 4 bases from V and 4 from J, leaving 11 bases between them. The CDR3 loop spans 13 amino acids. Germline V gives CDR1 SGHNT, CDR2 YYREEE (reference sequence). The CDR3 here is CASSGGTLYGYTF. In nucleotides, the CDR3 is TGTGCCAGCAGCGGCGGGACTCTCTATGGCTACACCTTC.

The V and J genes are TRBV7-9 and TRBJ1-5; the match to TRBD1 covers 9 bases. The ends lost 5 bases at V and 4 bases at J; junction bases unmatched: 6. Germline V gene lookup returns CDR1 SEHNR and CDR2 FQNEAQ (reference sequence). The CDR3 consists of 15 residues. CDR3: CASSIGTGINQPQHF. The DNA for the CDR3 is TGTGCCAGCAGCATCGGGACAGGGATAAATCAGCCCCAGCATTTT.